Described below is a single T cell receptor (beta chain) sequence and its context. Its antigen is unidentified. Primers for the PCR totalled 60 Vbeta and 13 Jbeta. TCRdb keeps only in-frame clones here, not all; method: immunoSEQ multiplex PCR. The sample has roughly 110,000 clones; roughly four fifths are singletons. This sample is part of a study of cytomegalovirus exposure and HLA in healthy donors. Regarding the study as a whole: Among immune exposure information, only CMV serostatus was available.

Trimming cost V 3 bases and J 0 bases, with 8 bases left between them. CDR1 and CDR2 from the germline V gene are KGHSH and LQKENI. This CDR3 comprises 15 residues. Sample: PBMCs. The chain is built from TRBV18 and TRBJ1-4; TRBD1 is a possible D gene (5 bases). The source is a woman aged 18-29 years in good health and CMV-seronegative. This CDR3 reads CASSPTAATNEKLFF. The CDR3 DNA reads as TGTGCCAGCTCACCGACAGCTGCAACTAATGAAAAACTGTTTTTT.